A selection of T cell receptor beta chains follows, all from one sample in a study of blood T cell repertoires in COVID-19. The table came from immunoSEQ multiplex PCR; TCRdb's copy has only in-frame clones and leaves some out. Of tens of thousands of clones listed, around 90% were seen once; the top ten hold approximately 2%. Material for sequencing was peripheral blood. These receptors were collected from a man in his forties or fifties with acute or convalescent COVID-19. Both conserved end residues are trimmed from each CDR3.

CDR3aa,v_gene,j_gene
ASSPRDRAGGELF,TRBV7-6,TRBJ2-2
ASTLHGSSGNTIY,TRBV28,TRBJ1-3
ASNRQGENTEAF,TRBV19,TRBJ1-1
ASSYSGQGYGYT,TRBV6-5,TRBJ1-2
ASSELNTNNQPQH,TRBV6-1,TRBJ1-5
ASSPQGNTIY,TRBV2,TRBJ1-3
ASSQDAGQGYNEQF,TRBV4-3,TRBJ2-1
ASSWDRGFEQY,TRBV5-1,TRBJ2-7
ASRGQGDTEAF,TRBV27,TRBJ1-1
ASSHGSQPQH,TRBV14,TRBJ1-5
ASSRQINEKLF,TRBV3-1/TRBV3-2,TRBJ1-4
ASSELPPLAGVSEQY,TRBV2,TRBJ2-7
ASTGTDQYGYT,TRBV7-9,TRBJ1-2
ASSQESPTDTQY,TRBV4-1,TRBJ2-3
ASSLDSNNEQF,TRBV5-1,TRBJ2-1
ASSDSDEQF,TRBV6-2/TRBV6-3,TRBJ2-1
ASRFTAGTGPYGYT,TRBV27,TRBJ1-2
ASRPGTGYNEQF,TRBV6-5,TRBJ2-1
ASRPSGRVYNEQF,TRBV28,TRBJ2-1
ASRAGSRVSLH,TRBV7-2,TRBJ1-6
ASSKAHRGGETQY,TRBV6-6,TRBJ2-5